This T cell receptor beta chain emerged from a study of tumor-infiltrating lymphocytes in primary liver carcinoma. Study-level background: Every sample contained roughly 3.65 to 8 million productive TCRbeta reads, and these numbers were similar from one tissue type to another.

Researchers drew blood RNA from unsorted whole blood and extracted germline DNA as well. The researchers drew approximately 4 milliliters of peripheral blood before surgery. As regards this clonotype: Sequence at one end of the junction differs from germline and may be a read error.

Per germline, CDR1 SGHAT and CDR2 FQDESV (reference sequence). CDR3 length: 18 residues. Using a constant-region primer together with ProtoScript II reverse transcriptase, TCR beta cDNA was made from about 490 ng of total RNA. ARM-PCR, slightly modified, supplied the TCR beta libraries through three nested multiplex PCR rounds. With TRBV1-TRBV30 forward primers and a C-beta reverse primer, the first two PCR rounds were run for approximately 10 cycles each. TCRdb ran MiXCR on the multiplex PCR reads and lists one entry per CDR3 protein. The data show approximately 210,000 distinct CDR3 sequences, about two thirds seen once.

This clonotype originated in a woman aged 60-70 years with primary liver carcinoma and hepatitis B virus infection. The chain combines TRBV11-1 with TRBJ2-5, with 9 nucleotides matching TRBD2. Source material: peripheral blood. This CDR3 reads CASSSLSLSGSSQETQYF. The CDR3 region has the DNA TGTGCCAGCAGCTCCCTTAGTCTTAGCGGGAGCTCCCAAGAGACACAGTACTTC.